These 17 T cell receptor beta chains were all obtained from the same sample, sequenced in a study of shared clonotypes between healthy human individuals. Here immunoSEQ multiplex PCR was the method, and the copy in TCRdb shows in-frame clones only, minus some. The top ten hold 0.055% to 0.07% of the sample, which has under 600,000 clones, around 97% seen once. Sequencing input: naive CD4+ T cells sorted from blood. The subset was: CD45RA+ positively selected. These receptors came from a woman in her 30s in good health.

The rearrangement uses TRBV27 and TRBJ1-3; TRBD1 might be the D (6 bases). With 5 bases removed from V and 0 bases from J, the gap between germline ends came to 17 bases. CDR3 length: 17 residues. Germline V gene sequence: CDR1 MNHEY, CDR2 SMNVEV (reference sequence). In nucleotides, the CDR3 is TGTGCCAGCAGTCCGGCGGACAGTATCTACTCTGGAAACACCATATATTTT. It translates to CASSPADSIYSGNTIYF.

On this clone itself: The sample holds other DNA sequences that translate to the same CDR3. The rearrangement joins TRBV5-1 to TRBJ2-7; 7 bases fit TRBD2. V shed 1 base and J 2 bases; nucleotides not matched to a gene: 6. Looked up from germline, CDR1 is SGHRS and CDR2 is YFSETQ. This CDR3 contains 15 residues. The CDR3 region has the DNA TGCGCCAGCAGCTTGTTGGCGGGAGACGCCTACGAGCAGTACTTC. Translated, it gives CASSLLAGDAYEQYF.

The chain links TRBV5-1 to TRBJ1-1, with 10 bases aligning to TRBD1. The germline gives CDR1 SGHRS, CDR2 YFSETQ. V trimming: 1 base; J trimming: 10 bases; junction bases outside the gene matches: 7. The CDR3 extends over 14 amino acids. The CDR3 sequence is CASSLTGQGSSAFF. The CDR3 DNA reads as TGCGCCAGCAGCTTGACGGGACAGGGGAGTTCAGCTTTCTTT.

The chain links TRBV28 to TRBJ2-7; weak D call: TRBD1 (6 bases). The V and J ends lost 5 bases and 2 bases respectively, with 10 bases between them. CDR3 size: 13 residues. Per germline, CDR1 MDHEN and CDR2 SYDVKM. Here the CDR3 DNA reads TGTGCCAGCAGTCTGGGACAACCCTACGAGCAGTACTTC. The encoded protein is CASSLGQPYEQYF.

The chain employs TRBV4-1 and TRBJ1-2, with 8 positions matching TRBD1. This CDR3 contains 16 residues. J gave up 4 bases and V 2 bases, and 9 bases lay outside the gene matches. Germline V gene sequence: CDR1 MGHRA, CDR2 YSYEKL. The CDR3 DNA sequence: TGCGCCAGCAGCCAACCCCGACAGGGGAGAGGCTATGGCTACACCTTC. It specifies CASSQPRQGRGYGYTF.

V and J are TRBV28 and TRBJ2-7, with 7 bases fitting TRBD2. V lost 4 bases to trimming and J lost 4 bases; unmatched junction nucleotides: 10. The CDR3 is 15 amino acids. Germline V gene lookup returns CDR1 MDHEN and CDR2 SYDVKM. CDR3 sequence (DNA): TGTGCCAGCAGTTCCTCGGGTAGCGGGTCTTACGAGCAGTACTTC. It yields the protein CASSSSGSGSYEQYF. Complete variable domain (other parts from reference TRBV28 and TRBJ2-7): DVKVTQSSRYLVKRTGEKVFLECVQDMDHENMFWYRQDPGLGLRLIYFSYDVKMKEKGDIPEGYSVSREKKERFSLILESASTNQTSMYLCASSSSGSGSYEQYFGPGTRLTVT.

The DNA for the CDR3 is TGTGCCATCAGTGAGTGGGGACAGGGGACTGGAAACACCATATATTTT. This codes for CAISEWGQGTGNTIYF. The chain has TRBV10-3 and TRBJ1-3, with 10 bases aligning to TRBD1. V trimming: 1 base; J trimming: 2 bases; junction bases outside the gene matches: 2. Germline loops: CDR1 ENHRY, CDR2 SYGVKD. This CDR3 is 16 amino acids long.

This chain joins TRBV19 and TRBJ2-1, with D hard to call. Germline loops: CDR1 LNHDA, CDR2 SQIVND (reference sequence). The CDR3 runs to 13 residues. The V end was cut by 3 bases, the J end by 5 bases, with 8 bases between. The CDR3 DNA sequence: TGTGCCAGTAGTATCCGCACGGACAATGAGCAGTTCTTC. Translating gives CASSIRTDNEQFF. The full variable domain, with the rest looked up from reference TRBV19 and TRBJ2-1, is DGGITQSPKYLFRKEGQNVTLSCEQNLNHDAMYWYRQDPGQGLRLIYYSQIVNDFQKGDIAEGYSVSREKKESFPLTVTSAQKNPTAFYLCASSIRTDNEQFFGPGTRLTVL.

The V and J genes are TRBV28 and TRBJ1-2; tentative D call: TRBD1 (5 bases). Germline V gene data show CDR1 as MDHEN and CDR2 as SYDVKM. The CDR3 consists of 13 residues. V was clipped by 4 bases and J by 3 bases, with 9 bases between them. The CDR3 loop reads CASSWGVDYGYTF. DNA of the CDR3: TGTGCCAGCAGTTGGGGGGTGGACTATGGCTACACCTTC.

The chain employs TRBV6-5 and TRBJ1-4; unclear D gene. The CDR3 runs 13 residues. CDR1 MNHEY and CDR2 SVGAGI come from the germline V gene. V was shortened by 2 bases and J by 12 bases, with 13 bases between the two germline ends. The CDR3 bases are TGTGCCAGCAGTTACCCAGCGTCGGTGCAACTGTTTTTT. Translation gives CASSYPASVQLFF.

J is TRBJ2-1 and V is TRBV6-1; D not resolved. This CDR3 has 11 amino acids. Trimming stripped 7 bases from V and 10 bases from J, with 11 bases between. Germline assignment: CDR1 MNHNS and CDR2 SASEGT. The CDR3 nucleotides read TGTGCCAGCACCGACCAGCGAGAGCAGTTCTTC. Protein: CASTDQREQFF.

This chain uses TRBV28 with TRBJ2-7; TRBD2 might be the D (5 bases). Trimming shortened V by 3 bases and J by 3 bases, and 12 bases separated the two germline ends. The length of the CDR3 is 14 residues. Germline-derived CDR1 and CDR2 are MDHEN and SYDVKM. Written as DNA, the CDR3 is TGTGCCAGCAGTTTTAAGTTCGGGGTCTACGAGCAGTACTTC. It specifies CASSFKFGVYEQYF.

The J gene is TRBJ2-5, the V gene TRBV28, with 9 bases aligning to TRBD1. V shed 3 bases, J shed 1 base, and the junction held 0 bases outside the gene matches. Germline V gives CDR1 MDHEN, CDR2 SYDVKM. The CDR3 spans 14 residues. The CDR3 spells CASSLGQGQETQYF. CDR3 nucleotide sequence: TGTGCCAGCAGTTTGGGACAGGGCCAAGAGACCCAGTACTTC.

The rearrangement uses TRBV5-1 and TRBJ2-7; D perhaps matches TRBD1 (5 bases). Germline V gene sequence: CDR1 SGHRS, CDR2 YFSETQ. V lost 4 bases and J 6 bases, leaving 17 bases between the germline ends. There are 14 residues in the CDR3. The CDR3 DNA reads TGCGCCAGCAGCGCCGGACCAGGGTCCGCCGAGCAGTACTTC. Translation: CASSAGPGSAEQYF.

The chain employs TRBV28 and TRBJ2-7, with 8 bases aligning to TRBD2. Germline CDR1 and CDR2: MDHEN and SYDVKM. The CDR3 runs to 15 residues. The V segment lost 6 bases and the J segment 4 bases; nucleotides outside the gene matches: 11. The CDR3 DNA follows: TGTGCCAGCAGCACTCCGAGCGGGAGTACGTACGAGCAGTACTTC. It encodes CASSTPSGSTYEQYF.

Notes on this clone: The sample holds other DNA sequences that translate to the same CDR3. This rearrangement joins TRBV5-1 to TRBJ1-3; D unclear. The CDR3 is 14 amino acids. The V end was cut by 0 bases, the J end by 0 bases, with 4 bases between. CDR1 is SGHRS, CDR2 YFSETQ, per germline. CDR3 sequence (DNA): TGCGCCAGCAGCTTGGCAGGCTCTGGAAACACCATATATTTT. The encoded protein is CASSLAGSGNTIYF. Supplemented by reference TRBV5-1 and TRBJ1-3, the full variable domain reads KAGVTQTPRYLIKTRGQQVTLSCSPISGHRSVSWYQQTPGQGLQFLFEYFSETQRNKGNFPGRFSGRQFSNSRSEMNVSTLELGDSALYLCASSLAGSGNTIYFGEGSWLTVV.

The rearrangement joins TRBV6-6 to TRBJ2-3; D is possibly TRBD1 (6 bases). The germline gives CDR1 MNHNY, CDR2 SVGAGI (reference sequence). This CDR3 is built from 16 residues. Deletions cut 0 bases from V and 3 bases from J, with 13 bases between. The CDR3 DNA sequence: TGTGCCAGCAGTTACTCAACAGGGCAGTGGACAGATACGCAGTATTTT. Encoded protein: CASSYSTGQWTDTQYF.